This TCR beta chain was captured by sequencing in a study of vaccination and CD4 T cells after COVID-19. Sequenced with the Oncomine TCR Beta short-read assay was DNA taken from cultured CD4+ T cells. TCRdb re-called the PCR reads with MiXCR, one entry per CDR3 protein. This sample has about 14,000 distinct CDR3 sequences, with 40% to 60% found just once. About this clonotype itself: Its matching antigen is unknown.

Per germline, CDR1 SGHVS and CDR2 FQNEAQ. Trimming left V 7 bases short and J 0 bases short, with 9 bases between. The CDR3 has 13 residues. Treatment described: approximately nine-day PBMC culture with coronavirus spike peptide pools or control peptides (ViraFEST assay). Under the ViraFEST approach, antigen-specific T cells were expanded with peptide pools and TCRs subsequently sequenced. The V gene is TRBV7-8, the J gene TRBJ1-1; D call uncertain. The source is a human donor who had recovered from COVID-19. Source: CD4+ T cells from blood, cultured in vitro, taken before SARS-CoV-2 vaccination. CDR3 nucleotide sequence: TGTGCCAGCAAACTGGGGATGAACACTGAAGCTTTCTTT. It is translated as CASKLGMNTEAFF.